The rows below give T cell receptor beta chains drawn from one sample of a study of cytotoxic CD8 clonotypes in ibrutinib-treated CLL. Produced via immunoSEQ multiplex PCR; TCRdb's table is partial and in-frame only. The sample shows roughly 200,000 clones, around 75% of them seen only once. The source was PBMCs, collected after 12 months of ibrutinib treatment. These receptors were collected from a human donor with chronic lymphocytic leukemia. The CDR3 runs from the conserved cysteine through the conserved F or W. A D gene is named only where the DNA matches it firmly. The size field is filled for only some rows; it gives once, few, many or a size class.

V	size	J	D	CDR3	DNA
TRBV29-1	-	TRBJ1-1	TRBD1	CSVVDRVGPEAFF	TGCAGCGTTGTTGACAGGGTGGGCCCTGAAGCTTTCTTT
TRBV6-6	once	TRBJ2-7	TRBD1	CASSDPGTGVYEQYF	TGTGCCAGCAGCGACCCGGGGACAGGGGTTTACGAGCAGTACTTC
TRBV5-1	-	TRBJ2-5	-	CASSLGVGHLYQETQYF	TGCGCCAGCAGCTTGGGAGTCGGACACCTGTACCAAGAGACCCAGTACTTC
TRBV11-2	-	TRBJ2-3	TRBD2	CASSFTSGRSDTQYF	TGTGCCAGCAGCTTTACTAGCGGGAGATCAGATACGCAGTATTTT
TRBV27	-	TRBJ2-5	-	CASSRKYQETQYF	TGTGCCAGCAGCCGAAAGTACCAAGAGACCCAGTACTTC
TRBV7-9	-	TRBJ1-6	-	CASSIRSGNSPLHF	TGTGCCAGCAGCATCCGGTCGGGTAATTCACCCCTCCACTTT
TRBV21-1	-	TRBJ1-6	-	CASSYYLGTRLNSPLHF	TGTGCCAGCAGCTATTACCTGGGCACACGGCTAAATTCACCCCTCCACTTT
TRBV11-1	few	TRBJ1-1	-	CASSQDIGNTEAFF	TGTGCCAGCAGCCAGGACATTGGAAACACTGAAGCTTTCTTT
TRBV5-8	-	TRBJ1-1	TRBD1	CASSQWTGKNTEAFF	TGTGCCAGCAGCCAGTGGACAGGGAAGAACACTGAAGCTTTCTTT
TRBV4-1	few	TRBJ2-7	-	CASSQDRRDTNEQYF	TGCGCCAGCAGCCAAGACCGCAGAGATACCAACGAGCAGTACTTC
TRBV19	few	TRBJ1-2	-	CASKLGQHYTF	TGTGCCAGTAAACTCGGACAGCACTACACCTTC
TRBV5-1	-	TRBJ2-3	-	CASSLWASSTDTQYF	TGCGCCAGCAGCTTGTGGGCTTCAAGCACAGATACGCAGTATTTT
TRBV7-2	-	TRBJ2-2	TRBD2	CASSLGRETSGRGTGELFF	TGTGCCAGCAGCTTAGGTCGCGAGACTAGCGGGAGGGGCACCGGGGAGCTGTTTTTT
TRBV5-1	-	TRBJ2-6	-	CASRALSGANVLTF	TGCGCCAGCAGGGCTTTATCCGGGGCCAACGTCCTGACTTTC
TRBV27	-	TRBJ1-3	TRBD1	CASADRGLRGNTIYF	TGTGCCAGCGCGGACAGGGGGCTGAGGGGAAACACCATATATTTT